This TCR beta chain is from a study of identical twins. This clonotype turned up a few times. Its target is not known. Study observations and caveats: Findings came from cross-sectional statistics, without long-term follow-up of donors. Alpha sequences out of frame and shared by twins had excess low generation probability.

The CDR3 spans 13 residues. Germline CDR1 MDHEN, CDR2 SYDVKM. The V end lost 4 bases, the J end lost 7 bases, and 11 bases lay between the germline ends. One entry per CDR3 protein results from TCRdb running MiXCR on the 5' RACE reads. The data contain 700,000 to 950,000 distinct CDR3 sequences, over 9% of them singletons. A further study also used this sample, focusing on yellow fever vaccine responses in identical twins.

This clonotype originated in a woman between 18 and 30 years old in good health. This rearrangement joins TRBV28 to TRBJ1-3; tentatively, D is TRBD1 (5 bases). Sequencing was performed on PBMCs. The CDR3 spells CASSYSDINTIYF. CDR3 bases: TGTGCCAGCAGTTACTCGGACATTAACACCATATATTTT. The complete variable domain, with remaining parts taken from reference TRBV28 and TRBJ1-3, reads DVKVTQSSRYLVKRTGEKVFLECVQDMDHENMFWYRQDPGLGLRLIYFSYDVKMKEKGDIPEGYSVSREKKERFSLILESASTNQTSMYLCASSYSDINTIYFGEGSWLTVV.